A selection of T cell receptor beta chains follows, all from one sample in a study of blood T cell repertoires in COVID-19. Sequencing was performed with immunoSEQ multiplex PCR; in TCRdb, only in-frame clones are kept and a portion is missing. The sample contains around 120,000 clones, under 85% of which appear only once. Source material: peripheral blood. The receptor source for this set is a man aged 35-49 years with active or convalescent COVID-19. Both conserved end residues are part of each CDR3. A D gene is named only where the DNA matches it firmly. Not all rows give a size; the values are once, few, many and, for expanded clones, a class.

CDR3,DNA,J,D,size,V
CASRTAGGGNTIYF,TGTGCCAGCAGGACTGCAGGGGGTGGAAACACCATATATTTT,TRBJ1-3,TRBD1,.,TRBV7-9
CASSIDGGAGLNQETQYF,TGTGCCAGTAGTATAGATGGAGGGGCAGGGTTGAACCAAGAGACCCAGTACTTC,TRBJ2-5,.,.,TRBV19
CASSHDTYEQYF,TGTGCCAGCAGTCACGACACCTACGAGCAGTACTTC,TRBJ2-7,.,.,TRBV6-5
CASSLAGSNQPQHF,TGTGCCAGCAGCCTGGCCGGGTCAAATCAGCCCCAGCATTTT,TRBJ1-5,.,.,TRBV3-1/TRBV3-2
CASSWGAGNTIYF,TGTGCCAGCAGTTGGGGAGCGGGAAACACCATATATTTT,TRBJ1-3,.,.,TRBV12-3/TRBV12-4
CASSSNSGGGNEQFF,TGTGCCAGCAGCTCCAATAGCGGGGGCGGGAATGAGCAGTTCTTC,TRBJ2-1,TRBD2,.,TRBV5-4
CASSQDKISGSPLHF,TGTGCCAGCAGCCAAGATAAGATCTCGGGTTCACCCCTCCACTTT,TRBJ1-6,.,.,TRBV3-1/TRBV3-2
CASSLQGRANTEAFF,TGTGCCAGCAGCTTACAGGGTAGGGCGAACACTGAAGCTTTCTTT,TRBJ1-1,.,.,TRBV7-2
CATSRPPLSGGVEQYF,TGTGCCACCAGCAGACCTCCTCTTAGCGGGGGCGTCGAGCAGTACTTC,TRBJ2-7,TRBD2,.,TRBV15
CASSHSRDIGRYEQYF,TGTGCCAGCAGCCACTCCCGGGACATTGGGCGCTACGAGCAGTACTTC,TRBJ2-7,.,.,TRBV4-2
CASSLLGDGLQETQYF,TGTGCCAGCAGCCTCCTCGGTGATGGGCTTCAAGAGACCCAGTACTTC,TRBJ2-5,.,.,TRBV7-7
CASSHLTGYEQYF,TGTGCCAGCAGCCACTTGACAGGCTACGAGCAGTACTTC,TRBJ2-7,.,once,TRBV3-1/TRBV3-2
CASTKPGDLNTGELFF,TGTGCCAGTACCAAACCCGGGGACTTGAACACCGGGGAGCTGTTTTTT,TRBJ2-2,.,.,TRBV19
CASSIRQGDNQPQHF,TGTGCCAGTAGTATAAGACAGGGCGACAATCAGCCCCAGCATTTT,TRBJ1-5,TRBD1,few,TRBV19
CASNIGQGVGELFF,TGTGCCAGCAACATAGGACAGGGCGTCGGGGAGCTGTTTTTT,TRBJ2-2,TRBD1,.,TRBV3-1/TRBV3-2
CSVLTGWGYTF,TGCAGCGTTCTGACAGGGTGGGGCTACACCTTC,TRBJ1-2,TRBD1,.,TRBV29-1
CASSFSQGQGNTEAFF,TGTGCCAGCAGTTTTTCTCAGGGGCAAGGGAACACTGAAGCTTTCTTT,TRBJ1-1,.,.,TRBV27
CASSPSTGDDSNQPQHF,TGTGCCAGCAGTCCATCTACAGGGGACGATAGCAATCAGCCCCAGCATTTT,TRBJ1-5,TRBD1,.,TRBV27
CASSSQGSGNTEAFF,TGCGCCAGCAGCTCGCAGGGGAGTGGGAACACTGAAGCTTTCTTT,TRBJ1-1,.,.,TRBV5-1
CASSQGTLDRDGYTF,TGCGCCAGCAGCCAAGGAACCCTGGACAGGGACGGCTACACCTTC,TRBJ1-2,TRBD1,.,TRBV4-1
CASSQDSGGKLSSTDTQYF,TGTGCCAGCAGCCAAGATAGCGGGGGGAAACTTTCTAGCACAGATACGCAGTATTTT,TRBJ2-3,TRBD2,.,TRBV4-2
CASSLASGDYEQYF,TGTGCCAGCAGCTTGGCTAGCGGGGACTACGAGCAGTACTTC,TRBJ2-7,TRBD2,.,TRBV7-9
CASSPGGNTGELFF,TGTGCCAGCAGCCCCGGGGGGAACACCGGGGAGCTGTTTTTT,TRBJ2-2,.,.,TRBV7-3
CASSIGTLTGELFF,TGTGCCAGTAGTATCGGGACTCTCACCGGGGAGCTGTTTTTT,TRBJ2-2,.,.,TRBV19
CASSSARDRYEQYF,TGTGCCAGCAGCTCGGCCCGGGATAGGTACGAGCAGTACTTC,TRBJ2-7,.,.,TRBV7-2
CASSEESGWSGVYSGANVLTF,TGTGCCAGCAGTGAAGAGAGCGGTTGGAGCGGGGTGTACTCTGGGGCCAACGTCCTGACTTTC,TRBJ2-6,TRBD2,.,TRBV6-1
CASSQEAGAFF,TGTGCCAGCAGCCAAGAGGCGGGAGCTTTCTTT,TRBJ1-1,.,once,TRBV14
CASSSPSRSSYEQYF,TGTGCCAGCAGTTCGCCCTCTAGGAGCTCCTACGAGCAGTACTTC,TRBJ2-7,.,.,TRBV6-6
CASSLLRDYGYTF,TGTGCCAGCAGCTTACTGAGGGACTATGGCTACACCTTC,TRBJ1-2,.,.,TRBV7-2
CASRPPQGAATEAFF,TGTGCAAGTCGCCCACCCCAGGGGGCGGCTACTGAAGCTTTCTTT,TRBJ1-1,.,.,TRBV12-2
CASSGQFQETQYF,TGTGCCAGCTCGGGACAATTCCAAGAGACCCAGTACTTC,TRBJ2-5,.,.,TRBV18
CASSLPGRQGASPLHF,TGTGCCAGCAGCCTCCCGGGAAGGCAGGGGGCTTCACCCCTCCACTTT,TRBJ1-6,TRBD1,.,TRBV4-2
CASSSQDRLAGNEQFF,TGTGCCAGCAGCTCCCAGGACAGACTAGCGGGGAATGAGCAGTTCTTC,TRBJ2-1,TRBD2,.,TRBV7-3
CASSPWTGGENEQFF,TGTGCCAGCAGCCCTTGGACAGGGGGGGAGAATGAGCAGTTCTTC,TRBJ2-1,TRBD1,.,TRBV7-2
CASSPTPNYGYTF,TGTGCCAGCAGTCCGACACCCAACTATGGCTACACCTTC,TRBJ1-2,.,.,TRBV12-3/TRBV12-4
CASSAGTGYLETQYF,TGTGCCAGCAGCGCCGGGACAGGGTACTTGGAGACCCAGTACTTC,TRBJ2-5,TRBD1,.,TRBV9
CAISGQGAKNYGYTF,TGTGCCATCAGTGGGCAGGGGGCGAAAAACTATGGCTACACCTTC,TRBJ1-2,TRBD1,.,TRBV10-3
CASSQVESSGGAVDQYF,TGTGCCAGCAGCCAAGTCGAATCCAGCGGGGGGGCCGTGGACCAGTACTTC,TRBJ2-5,TRBD2,.,TRBV4-2
CASSPAGRSYEQYF,TGTGCCAGCAGCCCAGCGGGGAGATCCTACGAGCAGTACTTC,TRBJ2-7,TRBD2,.,TRBV4-2
CASSPGRYEQYF,TGTGCCAGCTCACCAGGGAGATACGAGCAGTACTTC,TRBJ2-7,.,.,TRBV18
CASNHLAPGGMNTEAFF,TGTGCCAGTAACCATCTAGCCCCAGGGGGAATGAACACTGAAGCTTTCTTT,TRBJ1-1,TRBD1,.,TRBV19
CASSYSQGALEQFF,TGTGCCAGCAGTTACTCCCAGGGGGCCCTTGAGCAGTTCTTC,TRBJ2-1,TRBD1,.,TRBV6-5
CASTRDTNTGELFF,TGCGCCAGCACCCGGGACACCAACACCGGGGAGCTGTTTTTT,TRBJ2-2,.,.,TRBV5-1
CASSETGISEAFF,TGTGCCAGCAGCGAGACAGGGATCTCTGAAGCTTTCTTT,TRBJ1-1,TRBD1,.,TRBV7-6
CASSEPGGVYEQYF,TGTGCCAGCAGTGAACCGGGCGGGGTATACGAGCAGTACTTC,TRBJ2-7,.,.,TRBV6-1